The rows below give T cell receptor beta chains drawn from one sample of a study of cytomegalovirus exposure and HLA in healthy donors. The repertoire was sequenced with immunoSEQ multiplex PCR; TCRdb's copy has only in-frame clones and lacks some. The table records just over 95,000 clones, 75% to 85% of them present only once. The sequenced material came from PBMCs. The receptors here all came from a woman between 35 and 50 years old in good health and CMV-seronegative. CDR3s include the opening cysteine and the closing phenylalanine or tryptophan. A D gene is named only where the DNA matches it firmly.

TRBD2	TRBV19	CASSIDGGGYGTDTQYF
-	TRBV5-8	CASMPSRTGFSGNTEAFF
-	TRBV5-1	CASSLGDIRTDTQYF
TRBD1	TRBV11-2	CASSLTTGPTTEAFF
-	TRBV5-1	CASSSDPGSGSTDTQYF
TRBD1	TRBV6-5	CASSYTPGQGAYEQFF
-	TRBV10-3	CAITDSLNTEAFF
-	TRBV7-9	CASSPRVSGANVLTF
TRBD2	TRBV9	CASSSGGARDEQFF
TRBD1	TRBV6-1	CASSERSPRQGNYGYTF
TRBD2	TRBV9	CASSPSLGGASGGLAYEQYF
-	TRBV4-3	CASSQEPGFGEKLFF
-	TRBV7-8	CASSLAGGSNQPQHF
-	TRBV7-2	CASSLDWANQPQHF
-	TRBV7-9	CASSSGQIETQYF
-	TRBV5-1	CASSDKERADNEQFF
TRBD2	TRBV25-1	CASSESGRDTQYF
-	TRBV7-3	CASSPSGGFYTF
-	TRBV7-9	CASSYRNRTDTQYF
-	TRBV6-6	CASSPGRGGTEAFF
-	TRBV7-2	CASTEVGSSYNEQFF
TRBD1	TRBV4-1	CASSQTPGQGLAPQHF
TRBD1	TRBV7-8	CASSSDRGKQPQHF
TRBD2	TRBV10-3	CAINSGTGGNEQFF
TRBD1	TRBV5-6	CASSEGQGRNTIYF
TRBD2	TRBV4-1	CASGVSGDNKNIQYF
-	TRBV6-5	CASSYSSGGYTGELFF
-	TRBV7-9	CASSFATYEQYF
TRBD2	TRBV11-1	CASSWSSGGAIYEQYF
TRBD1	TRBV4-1	CASSQDGTVGNEKLFF
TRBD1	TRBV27	CVVGGRISYEQYF
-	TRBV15	CATRALSPVQPQHF
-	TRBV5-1	CATRGSLGYNEQFF
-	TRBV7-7	CASSSIVGSWETQYF
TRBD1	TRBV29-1	CSVVPTGVYGYTF
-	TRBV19	CASSMAAGVTEAFF
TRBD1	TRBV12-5	CASGPGQGTSYEQYF
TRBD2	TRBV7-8	CASSPERGVTDTQYF
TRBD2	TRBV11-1	CASSLTSGGTPYGQYF
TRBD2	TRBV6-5	CASSRSGGAADTQYF
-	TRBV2	CASSELRSGLFF
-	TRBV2	CASSDLSDWSSYEQYF
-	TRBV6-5	CASSYSPGNYGYTF
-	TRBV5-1	CASSLLYGGSGNTIYF
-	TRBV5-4	CASSLVRGGLDTDTQYF
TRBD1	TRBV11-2	CASTIGAPGGSSPLHF
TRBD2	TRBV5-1	CASSSDSRGVDEQYF
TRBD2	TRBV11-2	CASSLDLRGTSGGRGTQYF
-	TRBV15	CATSRDRGGLMGNTIYF
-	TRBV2	CARRDTNTEAFF
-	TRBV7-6	CASSHRDETQYF
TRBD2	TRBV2	CASSERGLAMSSYNEQFF
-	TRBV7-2	CASSTPIYEQYF
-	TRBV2	CASLRQEAFF
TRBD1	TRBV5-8	CASSSRQGMGYLSNQPQHF
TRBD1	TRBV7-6	CASSVKRGDSGTEMEKLFF
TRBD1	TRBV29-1	CSGGQGADTQYF
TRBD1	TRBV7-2	CASSSTGGDETQYF
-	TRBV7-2	CASSAPGVGNTIYF